The 19 T cell receptor beta chains listed next were all sequenced from one sample in a study of identical twins (dated by TCRdb to about 2016). The library was made by 5' RACE. The sample was run on an Illumina HiSeq 2000. The public sequencing data were trimmed at Q25 with fastp and processed into clonotypes with MiXCR by TCRdb, which kept only in-frame beta chains. When rows share a CDR3 protein, they turn into one entry using the most common DNA and genes. Within this sample are approximately 490,000 distinct CDR3 sequences, with about a fifth of them counted one time only. About 0.48% of the sample is in the top ten clones. These records were also assigned to another study, of yellow fever vaccine responses in identical twins.

Sequenced input: CD4+ T cells sorted from blood. All receptors derive from a woman between 18 and 29 years old in good health.

This clonotype was detected a few times. The chain couples TRBV11-2 to TRBJ2-1; 10 nucleotides match TRBD2. Germline V CDR1 and CDR2: SGHAT, FQNNGV. Trimming cost V 6 bases and J 8 bases; bases outside gene matches: 13. This CDR3 has 16 amino acids. The CDR3 sequence is CASSYRERGGLDEQFF. The CDR3 coding sequence is TGTGCCAGCAGTTATAGGGAGCGGGGGGGCCTCGATGAGCAGTTCTTC.

In its sample, this clonotype was seen a few times. The chain uses TRBV4-1 and TRBJ1-1; 8 bases are a match to TRBD1. The V gene end was trimmed by 3 bases and the J gene end by 1 base; junction bases not matched to a gene: 7. From germline, CDR1 is MGHRA and CDR2 YSYEKL. The CDR3 extends over 16 amino acids. The CDR3 reads CASSHQRGQENTEAFF. The CDR3 bases are TGCGCCAGCAGCCACCAGAGGGGACAGGAGAACACTGAAGCTTTCTTT.

This rearrangement joins TRBV5-6 to TRBJ1-2; D perhaps matches TRBD1 (5 bases). Per germline, CDR1 SGHDT and CDR2 YYEEEE. The V end was cut by 0 bases, the J end by 12 bases, with 15 bases between. This CDR3 is built from 13 residues. CDR3 DNA sequence: TGTGCCAGCAGCTTGGACAGCAGGGCGTCTAACACCTTC. Encoded protein: CASSLDSRASNTF.

The chain carries TRBV20-1 and TRBJ2-2; TRBD1 is a possible D gene (6 bases). V was clipped by 0 bases and J by 7 bases, with 18 bases between them. The germline gives CDR1 DFQATT, CDR2 SNEGSKA (reference sequence). The CDR3 totals 16 residues. The CDR3 DNA sequence: TGCAGTGCTAGAGATCCTGCCCTGGGGGCCGGCGGGGAGCTGTTTTTT. It translates to CSARDPALGAGGELFF.

This sequence joins TRBV12-3 or TRBV12-4 and TRBJ2-1; 9 nucleotides align to TRBD1. There are 16 residues in the CDR3. V lost 6 bases to trimming and J lost 8 bases; unmatched junction nucleotides: 14. The CDR3 here is CASSPVGTGKAHEQFF. CDR3 nucleotide sequence: TGTGCCAGCAGCCCAGTGGGGACAGGGAAGGCACATGAGCAGTTCTTC.

This clonotype was counted between two and nine times. V usage is TRBV29-1 and J usage is TRBJ1-2; D not certain. The CDR3 has 14 amino acids. Between the trimmed V and J ends, which lost 3 bases and 6 bases, there was a span of 17 bases. Germline V CDR1 and CDR2: SQVTM, ANQGSEA. For the CDR3, the DNA is TGCAGCGTTGAGCTCCCGGTCATTTATGATGGCTACACCTTC. Protein product: CSVELPVIYDGYTF.

The genes are TRBV12-3 or TRBV12-4 and TRBJ2-2, with D maybe TRBD1 (5 bases). This CDR3 region has 13 residues. Trimming shortened V by 6 bases and J by 4 bases, and 9 bases separated the two germline ends. This CDR3 is CASRDISTGELFF. CDR3 sequence (DNA): TGTGCCAGCAGGGACATCTCCACCGGGGAGCTGTTTTTT.

This clonotype was seen more than once but under ten times. The chain couples TRBV28 to TRBJ2-5; D not resolved. V lost 7 bases to trimming and J lost 4 bases, with 16 bases between them. This CDR3 is built from 14 residues. CDR1 MDHEN and CDR2 SYDVKM come from the germline V gene. CDR3 bases: TGTGCCAGCACCGAAAATGGTTTGGGAGAGACCCAGTACTTC. The encoded protein is CASTENGLGETQYF.

This clonotype showed up just a few times. The chain is built from TRBV10-2 and TRBJ1-5, with D hard to call. The CDR3 is made up of 14 amino acids. Trimming removed 5 bases at V and 7 bases at J, with 15 bases between. CDR1 WSHSY and CDR2 SAAADI come from the germline V gene. The CDR3 here is CASSFGQVGQPQHF. CDR3 coding DNA: TGCGCCAGCAGTTTCGGGCAGGTGGGCCAGCCCCAGCATTTT.

This chain joins TRBV28 and TRBJ1-3; no definite D call. The germline V gene encodes CDR1 MDHEN and CDR2 SYDVKM. The CDR3 runs to 14 residues. Trimming took 5 bases from V and 0 from J, leaving 8 bases between them. CDR3 amino acids: CASSRSISGNTIYF. For the CDR3, the DNA is TGTGCCAGCAGTCGGTCCATCTCTGGAAACACCATATATTTT.

V usage is TRBV5-1 and J usage is TRBJ2-2; no reliable D call. V was clipped by 2 bases and J by 1 base, with 9 bases between them. The CDR3 has 15 amino acids. Germline CDR1 and CDR2: SGHRS and YFSETQ. In DNA, the CDR3 is TGCGCCAGCAGCTTTGTTGGGGAGAACACCGGGGAGCTGTTTTTT. Translated: CASSFVGENTGELFF.

A few counts support this clonotype. The rearrangement links TRBV11-2 to TRBJ2-3; a possible D gene is TRBD2 (5 bases). The CDR3 runs to 15 residues. CDR1 is SGHAT, CDR2 FQNNGV, per germline. Trimming cost V 4 bases and J 6 bases, with 17 bases left between them. The CDR3 loop is CASSSNSLSGDTQYF. CDR3 nucleotides: TGTGCCAGCAGCTCAAATTCACTCTCGGGGGATACGCAGTATTTT.

The chain links TRBV20-1 to TRBJ2-5; maybe TRBD2 (6 bases). The CDR3 length is 13 residues. V lost 6 bases and J lost 7, with 18 bases in between. The germline gives CDR1 DFQATT, CDR2 SNEGSKA (reference sequence). As DNA, the CDR3 is TGCAGTGCGCCGACTAGATCGCCGGTGACCCAGTACTTC. Amino acid sequence: CSAPTRSPVTQYF.

The chain recombines TRBV25-1 with TRBJ2-7, with 11 bases fitting TRBD1. The CDR3 length is 13 residues. The junction had 1 base not matched to a gene; V was cut back by 6 bases and J by 3 bases. Germline V gives CDR1 MGHDK, CDR2 SYGVNS. In DNA, the CDR3 is TGTGCCAGCAGGGGACAGGGGGTCTACGAGCAGTACGTC. Translated: CASRGQGVYEQYV.

Only a few counts were recorded for this clonotype. The chain joins TRBV10-3 to TRBJ2-7, with 7 bases aligning to TRBD1. V was clipped by 7 bases and J by 3 bases; unmatched bases: 9. Germline V CDR1 and CDR2: ENHRY, SYGVKD. This CDR3 is 14 amino acids long. CDR3 in amino acids: CAITSRGKSYEQYF. CDR3 coding DNA: TGTGCCATCACCAGCAGGGGGAAAAGCTACGAGCAGTACTTC.

The rearrangement links TRBV3-1 to TRBJ1-6, with D possibly TRBD1 on 5 matching bases. V was pared by 5 bases and J by 11 bases, with 10 bases between. Germline values: CDR1 LGHDT, CDR2 YNNKEL (reference sequence). The CDR3 runs to 12 residues. CDR3 sequence reads: CASSSGFTPLHF. The CDR3 coding sequence is TGTGCCAGCAGCTCAGGGTTTACACCCCTCCACTTT.

In its sample, this clonotype was seen a few times. This chain links TRBV12-3 or TRBV12-4 with TRBJ2-1, with TRBD2 matching over 8 bases. The ends lost 3 bases at V and 3 bases at J; junction bases unmatched: 4. There are 15 residues in the CDR3. The CDR3, as DNA: TGTGCCAGCAGTTTCGGCGGGAGGTACTACAATGAGCAGTTCTTC. Translating it yields CASSFGGRYYNEQFF.

In its sample, this clonotype was seen a few times. The V gene is TRBV3-1, the J gene TRBJ2-2, with 12 bases aligning to TRBD2. The CDR3 runs to 18 residues. The germline CDR1 and CDR2 sequences are LGHDT and YNNKEL (reference sequence). J gave up 3 bases and V 5 bases, and 10 bases lay outside the gene matches. This CDR3 reads CASSTGLAGISYTGELFF. The CDR3 region has the DNA TGTGCCAGCAGCACCGGACTAGCGGGGATCTCGTACACCGGGGAGCTGTTTTTT. Based on the CDR3 plus reference TRBV3-1 and TRBJ2-2, the full variable domain is DTAVSQTPKYLVTQMGNDKSIKCEQNLGHDTMYWYKQDSKKFLKIMFSYNNKELIINETVPNRFSPKSPDKAHLNLHINSLELGDSAVYFCASSTGLAGISYTGELFFGEGSRLTVL.

This clonotype was seen a few times. This chain uses TRBV12-3 or TRBV12-4 with TRBJ2-2, with D perhaps TRBD2 (6 bases). The CDR3 has 17 amino acids. V was clipped by 5 bases and J by 1 base, with 17 bases between them. The CDR3, as DNA: TGTGCCAGCAGTGGGAGGTGGCGGGCTGGGAACACCGGGGAGCTGTTTTTT. This encodes CASSGRWRAGNTGELFF.